This record concerns one TCR beta chain sequence. This CDR3 contains 14 residues. V was clipped by 0 bases and J by 9 bases, with 11 bases between them. Germline lookup yields CDR1 LNHDA and CDR2 SQIVND (reference sequence). CD8+ and CD4+ T cells from blood underwent TCR beta sequencing. RNA in amounts of about 0.45 to 1 ug was reverse transcribed with random hexamers. TCRdb independently ran MiXCR on the immunoSEQ multiplex PCR reads; one entry per CDR3 protein. The data contain about 50,000 distinct CDR3 sequences, around 93% of them seen just once; the ten biggest clones take up 0.4% to 0.55%. This sample is part of a study of CD8 T cells in Susac syndrome.

The chain links TRBV19 to TRBJ2-2; D possibly corresponds to TRBD2 (5 bases). The clonotype originates from a human donor with multiple sclerosis. Input material: CD8+ T cells from PBMCs. The CDR3 region is CASSIEVEGRELFF. The CDR3 bases are TGTGCCAGTAGTATAGAGGTAGAGGGTAGGGAGCTGTTTTTT.